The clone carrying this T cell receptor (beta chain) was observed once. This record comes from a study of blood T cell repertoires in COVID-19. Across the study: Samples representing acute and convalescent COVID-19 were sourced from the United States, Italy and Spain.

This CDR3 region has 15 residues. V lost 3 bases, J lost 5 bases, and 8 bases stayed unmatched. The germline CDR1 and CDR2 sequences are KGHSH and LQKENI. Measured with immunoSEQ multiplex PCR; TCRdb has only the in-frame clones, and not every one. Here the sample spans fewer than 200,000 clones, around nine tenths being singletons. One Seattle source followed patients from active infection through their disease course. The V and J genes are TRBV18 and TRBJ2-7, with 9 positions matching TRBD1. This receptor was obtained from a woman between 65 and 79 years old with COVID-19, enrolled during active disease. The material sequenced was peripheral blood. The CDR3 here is CASSPRDREWDEQYF. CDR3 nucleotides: TGTGCCAGCTCACCCCGGGACAGGGAATGGGACGAGCAGTACTTC.